This is a list of T cell receptor beta chains from one sample in a study of regulatory T cells in long-lasting Graves disease. Via MiXCR, TCRdb re-called the multiplex PCR reads, giving one row per CDR3 protein. The table shows 400,000 to 500,000 distinct CDR3 sequences, with 14% to 15% occurring only once. The same data also contributed to another study, on T cells in Graves' hyperthyroidism and ophthalmopathy.

The sequences come from peripheral blood mononuclear cells (PBMCs), collected at new diagnosis, from a patient treated with antithyroid drugs. These receptors all come from a woman aged 35 to 49 with Graves disease. CDR3s include the opening cysteine and the closing phenylalanine or tryptophan. The order of the fields is clone size, J gene, D gene, V gene, CDR3 DNA, CDR3 protein. A D gene is named only where the DNA matches it firmly. A clone size is listed for some rows: how often the clone was seen (once, few, many), or a class if it is expanded.

size: many
J: TRBJ2-5
D: TRBD2
V: TRBV27
DNA: TGTGCCAGCAGGAAGGGGCTAGCGGTACTTCAAGAGACCCAGTACTTC
CDR3: CASRKGLAVLQETQYF

size: many
J: TRBJ1-2
D: -
V: TRBV7-9
DNA: TGTGCCAGCAGCTTAAGCAGCCGGGAGGATGGCTACACCTTC
CDR3: CASSLSSREDGYTF

size: few
J: TRBJ2-2
D: -
V: TRBV29-1
DNA: TGCAGCGTCTACCTCCGGGACACGAACACCGGGGAGCTGTTTTTT
CDR3: CSVYLRDTNTGELFF

size: -
J: TRBJ1-6
D: -
V: TRBV20-1
DNA: TGCAGTGCTAGAGACGGCGGCTCCTATACTTCACCACTCCACTTT
CDR3: CSARDGGSYTSPLHF

size: -
J: TRBJ2-3
D: TRBD2
V: TRBV7-9
DNA: TGTGCCAGCAGCCGAGCGGGAGAGGACGCAGATACGCAGTATTTT
CDR3: CASSRAGEDADTQYF

size: many
J: TRBJ2-5
D: TRBD1
V: TRBV6-1
DNA: TGTGCCAGCAGGACGGACAGGGGGCATGGGGGTTACCAAGAGACCCAGTACTTC
CDR3: CASRTDRGHGGYQETQYF

size: many
J: TRBJ2-3
D: -
V: TRBV7-2
DNA: TGTGCCAGCAGCGGCCTAGACCCAGATACGCAGTATTTT
CDR3: CASSGLDPDTQYF

size: many
J: TRBJ2-2
D: TRBD1
V: TRBV20-1
DNA: TGCAGTGCCCGGGACAGGGTGGCCGGGGAGCTGTTTTTT
CDR3: CSARDRVAGELFF

size: many
J: TRBJ1-1
D: -
V: TRBV27
DNA: TGTGCCAGCAGTTGGGCAGGGTTTAGGGACACTGAAGCTTTCTTT
CDR3: CASSWAGFRDTEAFF

size: many
J: TRBJ2-3
D: -
V: TRBV10-3
DNA: TGTGCCATCAGTGCGGCGGACACGACCACAGATACGCAGTATTTT
CDR3: CAISAADTTTDTQYF

size: -
J: TRBJ2-2
D: TRBD1
V: TRBV5-1
DNA: TGCGCCAGCAGCTTGGGGACAGGGGCGAACGGGGAGCTGTTTTTT
CDR3: CASSLGTGANGELFF

size: many
J: TRBJ1-1
D: TRBD1
V: TRBV10-3
DNA: TGTGCCATCAGGGGACAGGGCTGGACTGAAGCTTTCTTT
CDR3: CAIRGQGWTEAFF

size: -
J: TRBJ2-7
D: -
V: TRBV19
DNA: TGTGCCAGTAGTAAGCTGCCCTACGAGCAGTACTTC
CDR3: CASSKLPYEQYF

size: many
J: TRBJ2-7
D: -
V: TRBV12-3/TRBV12-4
DNA: TGTGCCAGCAGTTACGGGACCTCCTACGAGCAGTACTTC
CDR3: CASSYGTSYEQYF

size: many
J: TRBJ1-1
D: -
V: TRBV3-1
DNA: TGTGCCAGCAGCCACTCTGCGGGGGCCACTGAAGCTTTCTTT
CDR3: CASSHSAGATEAFF

size: many
J: TRBJ1-1
D: -
V: TRBV20-1
DNA: TGCAGTGCTAGAGATCCGGGGAGCACTGAAGCTTTCTTT
CDR3: CSARDPGSTEAFF

size: -
J: TRBJ2-7
D: TRBD1
V: TRBV30
DNA: TGTGCCTGGAGAGGACAGGCCCCCTACGAGCAGTACTTC
CDR3: CAWRGQAPYEQYF

size: many
J: TRBJ2-5
D: -
V: TRBV6-2/TRBV6-3
DNA: TGTGCCAGCAGTTATGGTTATGATCGGAACAGACCCCGAGAGACCCAGTACTTC
CDR3: CASSYGYDRNRPRETQYF

size: many
J: TRBJ1-5
D: -
V: TRBV7-2
DNA: TGTGCCAGCAGCTTACCCGGCTATAGCAATCAGCCCCAGCATTTT
CDR3: CASSLPGYSNQPQHF

size: few
J: TRBJ1-1
D: TRBD1
V: TRBV19
DNA: TGTGCCAGTAGGCCGAGGGGGCTTACTGAAGCTTTCTTT
CDR3: CASRPRGLTEAFF

size: -
J: TRBJ1-4
D: -
V: TRBV11-3
DNA: TGTGCCAGCAGCCCAAACACACGAGGGACGGCAGTACCCTTTTTAAAAAAACTGTTTTTT
CDR3: CASSPNTRGTAVPFLKKLFF

size: -
J: TRBJ1-2
D: -
V: TRBV28
DNA: TGTGCCAGCAGGGGGGGGGGATTGGGTTATGGCTACACCTTC
CDR3: CASRGGGLGYGYTF

size: many
J: TRBJ1-5
D: -
V: TRBV7-8
DNA: TGTGCCAGCAGCTCACCCGGGGTCGGAGATCAGCCCCAGCATTTT
CDR3: CASSSPGVGDQPQHF

size: -
J: TRBJ2-1
D: TRBD2
V: TRBV6-8
DNA: TGTGCCAGCAGTTCGACTAGCGGGTCCTGGTTCTTC
CDR3: CASSSTSGSWFF

size: -
J: TRBJ1-1
D: -
V: TRBV25-1
DNA: TGTGCCAGCAGAGATACGCTGGGTGCGGGGAACGCTGAAGCTTTCTTT
CDR3: CASRDTLGAGNAEAFF

size: -
J: TRBJ2-7
D: -
V: TRBV6-8
DNA: TGTGCCACTATAACCGGCTCCTACGAGCAGTACTTC
CDR3: CATITGSYEQYF

size: many
J: TRBJ1-1
D: -
V: TRBV10-3
DNA: TGTGCCATCAGTGAGGGTCAGGATGAAGCTTTCTTT
CDR3: CAISEGQDEAFF

size: many
J: TRBJ2-7
D: -
V: TRBV5-1
DNA: TGCGCCAGCAGCTTGAAGGGGGATAACTCCTACGAGCAGTACTTC
CDR3: CASSLKGDNSYEQYF

size: many
J: TRBJ2-5
D: -
V: TRBV27
DNA: TGTGCCAGCCCGCGAACTAGCCTAGAGACCCAGTACTTC
CDR3: CASPRTSLETQYF